The rows below give T cell receptor beta chains drawn from one sample of a study of cytomegalovirus exposure and HLA in healthy donors. Data came from immunoSEQ multiplex PCR; TCRdb stores just in-frame clones and leaves some out. Of 95,000 to 130,000 clones in the sample, around three quarters are singletons; the top ten hold 3.5% to 5%. Source material: PBMCs. These receptor sequences come from a man aged 25 to 45 in good health and CMV-seropositive. The CDR3 runs from the conserved cysteine through the conserved F or W. A D gene is named only where the DNA matches it firmly. Clone size, where shown, is once, few, many, or a class for clones that have expanded.

clone_size: .; v_call: TRBV6-5; j_call: TRBJ2-7; d_call: TRBD1; cdr3_nt: TGTGCCGCCCACTCCGGGACAGGGAGCTACGAGCAGTACTTC; cdr3_aa: CAAHSGTGSYEQYF
clone_size: .; v_call: TRBV5-6; j_call: TRBJ2-1; d_call: TRBD2; cdr3_nt: TGTGCCAGCAGCCCACTAGCGGGGGGTACCCTCGATGCTTGGTTCTTC; cdr3_aa: CASSPLAGGTLDAWFF
clone_size: .; v_call: TRBV20-1; j_call: TRBJ2-5; d_call: .; cdr3_nt: TGCAGTGTCAGGGTCGGTGAGACCCAGTACTTC; cdr3_aa: CSVRVGETQYF
clone_size: .; v_call: TRBV6-1; j_call: TRBJ1-3; d_call: .; cdr3_nt: TGTGCCAGCAGTGAAGTCGGCGGTTCAGGGGGAAACACCATATATTTT; cdr3_aa: CASSEVGGSGGNTIYF
clone_size: .; v_call: TRBV6-5; j_call: TRBJ2-1; d_call: .; cdr3_nt: TGTGCCAGCGGTGGTCCGGGAAACCCCGGGTTCTTC; cdr3_aa: CASGGPGNPGFF
clone_size: few; v_call: TRBV5-1; j_call: TRBJ2-1; d_call: .; cdr3_nt: TGCGCCAGCAGCCCGGACAGCTCCTATGACCCTTCCTACAATGAGCAGTTCTTC; cdr3_aa: CASSPDSSYDPSYNEQFF
clone_size: .; v_call: TRBV7-9; j_call: TRBJ1-2; d_call: .; cdr3_nt: TGTGCCAGCAGCTTACCATCATTTCCTGGCTACACCTTC; cdr3_aa: CASSLPSFPGYTF
clone_size: .; v_call: TRBV7-3; j_call: TRBJ2-7; d_call: .; cdr3_nt: TGTGCCAGCAGCTTTGCGGGGCCCACCTACGAGCAGTACTTC; cdr3_aa: CASSFAGPTYEQYF
clone_size: .; v_call: TRBV19; j_call: TRBJ1-5; d_call: TRBD1; cdr3_nt: TGTGCCAGTAGTATTTTTACAGGGGGCTATCAGCCCCAGCATTTT; cdr3_aa: CASSIFTGGYQPQHF
clone_size: .; v_call: TRBV28; j_call: TRBJ2-1; d_call: TRBD2; cdr3_nt: TGTGCCAGCAGCCTTAGCGGGAGACGACGGACGGAGCAGTTCTTC; cdr3_aa: CASSLSGRRRTEQFF
clone_size: few; v_call: TRBV2; j_call: TRBJ2-1; d_call: .; cdr3_nt: TGTGCCAGCAGCGCGCCCCCTAATGAGCAGTTCTTC; cdr3_aa: CASSAPPNEQFF
clone_size: .; v_call: TRBV4-3; j_call: TRBJ2-1; d_call: TRBD2; cdr3_nt: TGCGCCAGCAGCCAAGAGGGACTAGCGGGGGGGCTTGAGCAGTTCTTC; cdr3_aa: CASSQEGLAGGLEQFF
clone_size: .; v_call: TRBV14; j_call: TRBJ1-6; d_call: TRBD1; cdr3_nt: TGTGCCAGCAGCACGGGACAGGGGTATAATTCACCCCTCCACTTT; cdr3_aa: CASSTGQGYNSPLHF
clone_size: once; v_call: TRBV9; j_call: TRBJ1-1; d_call: TRBD1; cdr3_nt: TGTGCCAGCAGCGTAGGGGCAGGGGGTGACACTGAAGCTTTCTTT; cdr3_aa: CASSVGAGGDTEAFF
clone_size: once; v_call: TRBV11-2; j_call: TRBJ2-5; d_call: .; cdr3_nt: TGTGCCAGCAGTGAGCGGCAAGCCCAAGAGACCCAGTACTTC; cdr3_aa: CASSERQAQETQYF
clone_size: .; v_call: TRBV5-1; j_call: TRBJ1-6; d_call: .; cdr3_nt: TGCGCCAGCAGCTTGCAGGTAACGCTCGAGAATTCACCCCTCCACTTT; cdr3_aa: CASSLQVTLENSPLHF
clone_size: .; v_call: TRBV4-1; j_call: TRBJ1-1; d_call: TRBD1; cdr3_nt: TGCGCCAGCAGCCAATGGAAAGTCGGGACAGGGCCAACGGCTTTCTTT; cdr3_aa: CASSQWKVGTGPTAFF
clone_size: .; v_call: TRBV7-3; j_call: TRBJ2-2; d_call: .; cdr3_nt: TGTGCCAGCAGCGCAGGCGGGGAGCTGTTTTTT; cdr3_aa: CASSAGGELFF
clone_size: .; v_call: TRBV7-2; j_call: TRBJ2-3; d_call: TRBD2; cdr3_nt: TGTGCCAGCAGCCGAGGGGGGCTAGCGGGGGGGCGAACAGATACGCAGTATTTT; cdr3_aa: CASSRGGLAGGRTDTQYF
clone_size: .; v_call: TRBV4-1; j_call: TRBJ2-3; d_call: .; cdr3_nt: TGCGCCAGCAGCCATGCAGACAGGCTCCCCGCAGATACGCAGTATTTT; cdr3_aa: CASSHADRLPADTQYF
clone_size: .; v_call: TRBV7-3; j_call: TRBJ2-3; d_call: TRBD2; cdr3_nt: TGTGCCAGCAGCTTAGTAGGCGGGAGGAGCACAGATACGCAGTATTTT; cdr3_aa: CASSLVGGRSTDTQYF
clone_size: .; v_call: TRBV6-6; j_call: TRBJ2-1; d_call: TRBD1; cdr3_nt: TGTGCCAGCAGTTTTGAGGGGGCTTCCACCTACAATGAGCAGTTCTTC; cdr3_aa: CASSFEGASTYNEQFF
clone_size: .; v_call: TRBV7-9; j_call: TRBJ1-1; d_call: TRBD1; cdr3_nt: TGTGCCAGCAGCTTATTTTTAGACAGGGTCCCGACTGAAGCTTTCTTT; cdr3_aa: CASSLFLDRVPTEAFF
clone_size: .; v_call: TRBV5-6; j_call: TRBJ2-2; d_call: TRBD2; cdr3_nt: TGTGCCAGCGGTCGACCGGGACTAGCGGGGTCGGGGGAGCTGTTTTTT; cdr3_aa: CASGRPGLAGSGELFF
clone_size: once; v_call: TRBV7-9; j_call: TRBJ2-7; d_call: .; cdr3_nt: TGTGCCAGCAGCTTAGGCGACAGGAGCTCCTACGAGCAGTACTTC; cdr3_aa: CASSLGDRSSYEQYF
clone_size: .; v_call: TRBV19; j_call: TRBJ1-5; d_call: TRBD1; cdr3_nt: TGTGCCAGTAGTAATTTCAGGGGGCCGGTAGATCAGCCCCAGCATTTT; cdr3_aa: CASSNFRGPVDQPQHF
clone_size: .; v_call: TRBV30; j_call: TRBJ2-7; d_call: .; cdr3_nt: TGTGCCTGGACCCTGGAGGCCGGCGAGCAGTACTTC; cdr3_aa: CAWTLEAGEQYF
clone_size: few; v_call: TRBV14; j_call: TRBJ2-1; d_call: TRBD2; cdr3_nt: TGTGCCAGCAGCCTGTCAGCGGGAGTGCCCAGGAATGAGCAGTTCTTC; cdr3_aa: CASSLSAGVPRNEQFF
clone_size: .; v_call: TRBV9; j_call: TRBJ2-7; d_call: .; cdr3_nt: TGTGCCAGCAGCGTAGACAGGGTATACGGCGAGCAGTACTTC; cdr3_aa: CASSVDRVYGEQYF
clone_size: .; v_call: TRBV7-9; j_call: TRBJ1-5; d_call: .; cdr3_nt: TGTGCCAGCAGCCAACAGGGTGATCAGCCCCAGCATTTT; cdr3_aa: CASSQQGDQPQHF
clone_size: .; v_call: TRBV5-5; j_call: TRBJ1-1; d_call: .; cdr3_nt: TGTGCCAGCAGCTTTTACCAGGGTAGGGTGAACACTGAAGCTTTCTTT; cdr3_aa: CASSFYQGRVNTEAFF
clone_size: .; v_call: TRBV30; j_call: TRBJ2-1; d_call: .; cdr3_nt: TGTGCCTGGAGTCCGAGAGGGGGGGGCCCATACAATGAGCAGTTCTTC; cdr3_aa: CAWSPRGGGPYNEQFF
clone_size: .; v_call: TRBV30; j_call: TRBJ2-7; d_call: TRBD1; cdr3_nt: TGTGCCTGCTCCGGGACAGGGTTCTCCTACGAGCAGTACTTC; cdr3_aa: CACSGTGFSYEQYF
clone_size: .; v_call: TRBV11-2; j_call: TRBJ2-5; d_call: .; cdr3_nt: TGTGCCAGCAGGTCGTGGGGCACGTCCCAAGAGACCCAGTACTTC; cdr3_aa: CASRSWGTSQETQYF
clone_size: .; v_call: TRBV19; j_call: TRBJ2-3; d_call: TRBD1; cdr3_nt: TGTGCCAGTAGTATAGGGCGGACAGGGGCCTTCACAGATACGCAGTATTTT; cdr3_aa: CASSIGRTGAFTDTQYF
clone_size: few; v_call: TRBV10-3; j_call: TRBJ1-5; d_call: .; cdr3_nt: TGTGCCATCAGTGATCGGCTTCCCGGGGGCAATCAGCCCCAGCATTTT; cdr3_aa: CAISDRLPGGNQPQHF
clone_size: .; v_call: TRBV7-9; j_call: TRBJ1-4; d_call: .; cdr3_nt: TGTGCCAGCAGCTTAGGTGTGCGGAGGGAGAATGAAAAACTGTTTTTT; cdr3_aa: CASSLGVRRENEKLFF
clone_size: .; v_call: TRBV15; j_call: TRBJ2-3; d_call: .; cdr3_nt: TGTGCCACCAGTCACAGGCCCATCACAGATACGCAGTATTTT; cdr3_aa: CATSHRPITDTQYF
clone_size: .; v_call: TRBV21-1; j_call: TRBJ2-7; d_call: .; cdr3_nt: TGTGCCAGCAGCAATTCCCGGGACCAGGGGGAATCCTACGAGCAGTACTTC; cdr3_aa: CASSNSRDQGESYEQYF
clone_size: .; v_call: TRBV5-1; j_call: TRBJ2-3; d_call: TRBD2; cdr3_nt: TGCGCCAGCAGCCAGGGACTAGCGGGGAGATACACAGATACGCAGTATTTT; cdr3_aa: CASSQGLAGRYTDTQYF
clone_size: .; v_call: TRBV5-1; j_call: TRBJ2-1; d_call: .; cdr3_nt: TGCGCCAGCAGCTTGTTGGGCTACGAGCAGTTCTTC; cdr3_aa: CASSLLGYEQFF
clone_size: .; v_call: TRBV18; j_call: TRBJ1-2; d_call: .; cdr3_nt: TGTGCCAGCTCACGGGCAGAAGTAAACTATGGCTACACCTTC; cdr3_aa: CASSRAEVNYGYTF
clone_size: .; v_call: TRBV4-3; j_call: TRBJ1-1; d_call: .; cdr3_nt: TGCGCCAGCAGCCAAGATGGTCGCAGGGAGGTAAGAACTGAAGCTTTCTTT; cdr3_aa: CASSQDGRREVRTEAFF
clone_size: .; v_call: TRBV6-1; j_call: TRBJ1-1; d_call: .; cdr3_nt: TGTGCCAGCGGGGAGGGCACTGAAGCTTTCTTT; cdr3_aa: CASGEGTEAFF
clone_size: once; v_call: TRBV7-8; j_call: TRBJ2-7; d_call: TRBD1; cdr3_nt: TGTGCCAGCAGCTTAGCGTCTTTAGGACAGGGTCTTTACGAGCAGTACTTC; cdr3_aa: CASSLASLGQGLYEQYF
clone_size: .; v_call: TRBV10-3; j_call: TRBJ2-3; d_call: TRBD2; cdr3_nt: TGTGCCATCAGACTAGCGGGTGGAAGCACAGATACGCAGTATTTT; cdr3_aa: CAIRLAGGSTDTQYF
clone_size: .; v_call: TRBV4-3; j_call: TRBJ2-2; d_call: TRBD2; cdr3_nt: TGCGCCAGCAGCCAAGAGGCACCCCGGGACTACCTAACCGGGGAGCTGTTTTTT; cdr3_aa: CASSQEAPRDYLTGELFF
clone_size: .; v_call: TRBV19; j_call: TRBJ2-2; d_call: TRBD1; cdr3_nt: TGTGCCAGTAGTCATTCATTCCGTGGACAGGGGAGGAACACCGGGGAGCTGTTTTTT; cdr3_aa: CASSHSFRGQGRNTGELFF
clone_size: .; v_call: TRBV29-1; j_call: TRBJ2-1; d_call: TRBD2; cdr3_nt: TGCAGCGAGGCTAGCGGGAGAAACAATGAGCAGTTCTTC; cdr3_aa: CSEASGRNNEQFF
clone_size: .; v_call: TRBV6-5; j_call: TRBJ2-2; d_call: .; cdr3_nt: TGTGCCAGCAGCCATACAAACACCGGGGAGCTGTTTTTT; cdr3_aa: CASSHTNTGELFF
clone_size: .; v_call: TRBV5-1; j_call: TRBJ1-1; d_call: .; cdr3_nt: TGCGCCAGCCGAGAAACGCAGAACACTGAAGCTTTCTTT; cdr3_aa: CASRETQNTEAFF